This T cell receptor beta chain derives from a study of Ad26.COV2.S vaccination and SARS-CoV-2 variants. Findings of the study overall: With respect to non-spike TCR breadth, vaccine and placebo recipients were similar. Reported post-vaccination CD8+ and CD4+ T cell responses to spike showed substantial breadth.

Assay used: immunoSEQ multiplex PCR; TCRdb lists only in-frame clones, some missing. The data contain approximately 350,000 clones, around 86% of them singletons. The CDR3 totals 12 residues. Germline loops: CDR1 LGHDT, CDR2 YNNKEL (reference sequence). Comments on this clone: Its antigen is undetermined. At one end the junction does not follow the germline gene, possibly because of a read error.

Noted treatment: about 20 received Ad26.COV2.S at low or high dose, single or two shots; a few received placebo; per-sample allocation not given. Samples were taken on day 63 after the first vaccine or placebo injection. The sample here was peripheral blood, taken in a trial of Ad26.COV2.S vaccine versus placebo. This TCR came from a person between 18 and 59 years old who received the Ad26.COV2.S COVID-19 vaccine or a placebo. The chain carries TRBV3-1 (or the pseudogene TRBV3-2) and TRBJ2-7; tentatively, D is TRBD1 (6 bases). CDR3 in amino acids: CASSQVGTPSDF. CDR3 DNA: TGTGCCAGCAGCCAAGTTGGGACACCGAGCGACTTC.